This T cell receptor beta chain emerged from a study of cytomegalovirus exposure and HLA in healthy donors. As to this clone: Its antigen remains unidentified.

Whole-study findings and limits: CMV serostatus was the sole immune exposure data available. As was reported, the classifier diagnosed cytomegalovirus status with high specificity and sensitivity. Some highly shared sequence variants likely arose as a pipeline artifact.

PCR primers comprised 60 Vbeta and 13 Jbeta primers. Profiling relied on immunoSEQ multiplex PCR, and the TCRdb table lists in-frame clones only, not all of them. This table holds 140,000 to 150,000 clones, approximately 80% found once. With V trimmed by 3 bases and J by 7 bases, 4 bases remained unmatched. The CDR3 is 13 residues long. The germline CDR1 and CDR2 sequences are LNHDA and SQIVND (reference sequence). The receptor comes from a male donor in good health and CMV-seronegative. The chain uses TRBV19 and TRBJ2-7, with TRBD1 matching over 9 bases. Sequencing was done on a sample of PBMCs. The CDR3 nucleotides are TGTGCCAGTAGTATGGACAGGGGTGAGGAGCAGTACTTC. It is translated as CASSMDRGEEQYF.